The 21 T cell receptor beta chains in this list originate from one sample, sequenced in a study of blood T cell repertoires in COVID-19. Some clones are missing from TCRdb's copy, which holds only in-frame ones; the method was immunoSEQ multiplex PCR. The sample has 500,000 to 600,000 clones, 85% to 90% seen once. Sequencing was performed on peripheral blood. Every receptor here comes from a woman aged 50 to 60 with COVID-19, enrolled during active disease.

In its sample, this clone was seen once. This chain joins TRBV10-3 and TRBJ1-2, with TRBD1 identical over 10 bases. V trimming: 11 bases; J trimming: 5 bases; junction bases outside the gene matches: 8. The CDR3 is 13 amino acids. CDR1 and CDR2 (germline): ENHRY, SYGVKD. The CDR3, as DNA: TGTGCCGTCTGGGGACAGGGGAATTATGGCTACACCTTC. Translating it yields CAVWGQGNYGYTF.

The rearrangement uses TRBV7-9 and TRBJ2-3, with 12 bases lining up with TRBD2. The CDR3 sequence is 18 residues long. The germline V gene has CDR1 SEHNR and CDR2 FQNEAQ (reference sequence). V was pared by 2 bases and J by 0 bases, with 6 bases of the junction left unmatched. The CDR3 DNA sequence: TGTGCCAGCAGCTTAAGACTAGCGGGGGCCAATAGCACAGATACGCAGTATTTT. Translation: CASSLRLAGANSTDTQYF.

The CDR3 is CASSQPLADTQYF. The CDR3 nucleotides read TGTGCCAGCAGCCAACCGCTAGCAGATACGCAGTATTTT. The rearrangement links TRBV3-1 (or the pseudogene TRBV3-2) to TRBJ2-3; D unclear. The CDR3 length is 13 residues. The V and J ends lost 2 bases and 4 bases respectively, with 7 bases between them. Germline-derived CDR1 and CDR2 are LGHDT and YNNKEL (reference sequence).

The chain recombines TRBV11-2 with TRBJ1-1; D ambiguous. Germline CDR1 SGHAT, CDR2 FQNNGV. Trimming removed 0 bases at V and 5 bases at J, with 7 bases between. The CDR3 consists of 13 residues. The chain's CDR3 is CASSLETGTEAFF. CDR3 nucleotides: TGTGCCAGCAGCTTAGAAACGGGGACTGAAGCTTTCTTT.

The chain combines TRBV9 with TRBJ1-1; a weak D match, TRBD1 (5 bases). Germline V CDR1 and CDR2: SGDLS, YYNGEE. V was shortened by 3 bases and J by 1 base, with 10 bases between the two germline ends. The CDR3 totals 14 residues. Here the CDR3 DNA reads TGTGCCAGCAGCGCCATGGGGGGGAACACTGAAGCTTTCTTT. This encodes CASSAMGGNTEAFF. Using reference TRBV9 and TRBJ1-1 for the parts outside the CDR3, the full variable domain is DSGVTQTPKHLITATGQRVTLRCSPRSGDLSVYWYQQSLDQGLQFLIQYYNGEERAKGNILERFSAQQFPDLHSELNLSSLELGDSALYFCASSAMGGNTEAFFGQGTRLTVV.

The rearrangement links TRBV2 to TRBJ1-1; D perhaps matches TRBD1 (6 bases). This CDR3 is 13 amino acids long. CDR1 and CDR2 (germline): SNHLY, FYNNEI. Trimming stripped 8 bases from V and 0 bases from J, with 10 bases between. This chain's CDR3 is CASLQGLNTEAFF. DNA of the CDR3: TGTGCCAGCCTACAGGGCCTGAACACTGAAGCTTTCTTT.

The chain recombines TRBV5-1 with TRBJ1-5; TRBD1 is a possible D gene (5 bases). Germline V CDR1 and CDR2: SGHRS, YFSETQ. V shed 0 bases and J shed 5 bases, with 12 bases lying between them. The CDR3 is 15 amino acids. The CDR3 nucleotides are TGCGCCAGCAGCTTGGGCGGGGGGGGAGATCAGCCCCAGCATTTT. It specifies CASSLGGGGDQPQHF.

The V and J genes are TRBV18 and TRBJ2-2; no reliable D call. The CDR3 loop spans 15 amino acids. V lost 0 bases to trimming and J lost 0 bases, with 5 bases between them. Germline CDR1 is KGHSH and CDR2 is LQKENI. This CDR3 reads CASSPPETNTGELFF. The CDR3 coding sequence is TGTGCCAGCTCACCACCGGAGACGAACACCGGGGAGCTGTTTTTT.

The chain uses TRBV5-1 and TRBJ2-1; the match to TRBD2 covers 7 bases. This CDR3 is 16 amino acids long. V was clipped by 3 bases and J by 4 bases; unmatched bases: 10. CDR1 is SGHRS and CDR2 is YFSETQ in the germline V gene. The CDR3 nucleotides read TGCGCCAGCAGCTCCTGGGGGGGGACCTCATACAATGAGCAGTTCTTC. Its translation: CASSSWGGTSYNEQFF.

As for this clone: This specimen includes other DNA sequences encoding the same CDR3. V gene TRBV7-8 combines with J gene TRBJ1-1, with D possibly matching TRBD1 (5 bases). The V end lost 6 bases, the J end lost 5 bases, and 13 bases lay between the germline ends. This CDR3 comprises 13 residues. Germline CDR1 is SGHVS and CDR2 is FQNEAQ. This chain's CDR3 is CASSPGGGTEAFF. CDR3 in DNA: TGTGCCAGCAGTCCCGGGGGGGGAACTGAAGCTTTCTTT. Full variable domain (missing parts from reference TRBV7-8 and TRBJ1-1): GAGVSQSPRYKVAKRGQDVALRCDPISGHVSLFWYQQALGQGPEFLTYFQNEAQLDKSGLPSDRFFAERPEGSVSTLKIQRTQQEDSAVYLCASSPGGGTEAFFGQGTRLTVV.

The V call is TRBV7-9, the J call TRBJ1-1; 7 bases match TRBD1. Germline loops: CDR1 SEHNR, CDR2 FQNEAQ (reference sequence). J was trimmed by 9 bases and V by 0 bases; bases with no gene match: 4. This CDR3 has 13 residues. Here the CDR3 DNA reads TGTGCCAGCAGCTTAGCGCTGAGGGGGCAAGCTTTCTTT. It encodes CASSLALRGQAFF.

This clone was seen only once. The V gene is TRBV14, the J gene TRBJ2-5; 11 bases align to TRBD1. The CDR3 totals 17 residues. From germline, CDR1 is SGHDN and CDR2 FVKESK. V lost 1 base and J lost 3; bases outside the gene matches: 7. The CDR3 region is CASSQGTGGYGEETQYF. CDR3 DNA sequence: TGTGCCAGCAGCCAAGGGACAGGGGGCTATGGGGAAGAGACCCAGTACTTC.

V and J are TRBV6-5 and TRBJ1-2, with 7 bases lining up with TRBD1. Germline lookup yields CDR1 MNHEY and CDR2 SVGAGI. The CDR3 is made up of 14 amino acids. Losses at the gene ends were 6 bases for V and 3 bases for J; bases not matched to a gene: 7. CDR3 nucleotide sequence: TGTGCCAGCAGACTCCGGGACAGCGACTATGGCTACACCTTC. This encodes CASRLRDSDYGYTF.

The chain uses TRBV19 and TRBJ2-3, with 10 bases lining up with TRBD2. V lost 3 bases, J lost 1 base, and 7 bases stayed unmatched. Per germline, CDR1 LNHDA and CDR2 SQIVND (reference sequence). The CDR3 covers 17 residues. The CDR3 spells CASSILGLAGGTDTQYF. The CDR3 region has the DNA TGTGCCAGTAGTATTTTGGGGCTAGCGGGGGGCACAGATACGCAGTATTTT.

This clone was seen a few times. The J gene is TRBJ2-7, the V gene TRBV7-3; a possible D gene is TRBD2 (6 bases). Trimming pared 5 bases from V and 7 bases from J, leaving 21 bases between. Germline loops: CDR1 SGHTA, CDR2 FQGTGA. This CDR3 has 15 residues. In DNA form, the CDR3 reads TGTGCCAGCAGCCCCCGACCGGGCTCTGCGGGGGAGCAGTACTTC. Residues: CASSPRPGSAGEQYF.

The chain carries TRBV11-2 and TRBJ2-7; TRBD1 aligns across 8 bases. The V gene end was trimmed by 3 bases and the J gene end by 5 bases; junction bases not matched to a gene: 6. CDR1 and CDR2 from the germline V gene are SGHAT and FQNNGV. This CDR3 comprises 14 residues. The CDR3 region is CASSFDRGRDEQYF. The CDR3 nucleotides read TGTGCCAGCAGCTTTGACAGGGGAAGGGACGAGCAGTACTTC.

As to this clone: Other nucleotide sequences from this sample produce the same CDR3. V usage is TRBV2 and J usage is TRBJ1-2, with D unresolved. This CDR3 contains 12 residues. Trimming took 6 bases from V and 4 from J, leaving 9 bases between them. Germline assignment: CDR1 SNHLY and CDR2 FYNNEI. For the CDR3, the DNA is TGTGCCAGCAGCGGCGGGATCTATGGCTACACCTTC. This encodes CASSGGIYGYTF. Full variable domain (missing parts from reference TRBV2 and TRBJ1-2): EPEVTQTPSHQVTQMGQEVILRCVPISNHLYFYWYRQILGQKVEFLVSFYNNEISEKSEIFDDQFSVERPDGSNFTLKIRSTKLEDSAMYFCASSGGIYGYTFGSGTRLTVV.

V gene TRBV2 combines with J gene TRBJ2-7; 11 bases line up with TRBD1. This CDR3 spans 15 amino acids. Germline V gene sequence: CDR1 SNHLY, CDR2 FYNNEI. Trimming took 3 bases from V and 6 from J; bases not matched to a gene: 7. In DNA form, the CDR3 reads TGTGCCAGCAGTGAGCTAGACGGGACAGGGGGCGAGCAGTACTTC. This translates into CASSELDGTGGEQYF.

The rearrangement joins TRBV18 to TRBJ1-2; D may be TRBD1 (6 bases). This CDR3 is built from 14 residues. Germline V gives CDR1 KGHSH, CDR2 LQKENI. V gave up 6 bases and J gave up 1 base, with 12 bases separating them. The CDR3 reads CASSRTAINYGYTF. CDR3 bases: TGTGCCAGCTCTCGGACAGCCATTAACTATGGCTACACCTTC.

The chain is built from TRBV18 and TRBJ2-7, with TRBD2 matching over 12 bases. The germline gives CDR1 KGHSH, CDR2 LQKENI. The V segment lost 5 bases and the J segment 6 bases; nucleotides outside the gene matches: 14. The CDR3 contains 17 residues. This CDR3 reads CASSRTGSTSGGLEQYF. In DNA form, the CDR3 reads TGTGCCAGCTCAAGGACAGGATCGACTAGCGGGGGCCTCGAGCAGTACTTC.

The gene calls are TRBV29-1 and TRBJ2-3; D uncertain. CDR1 and CDR2 from the germline V gene are SQVTM and ANQGSEA. This CDR3 is 12 amino acids long. Trimming took 4 bases from V and 0 from J, leaving 5 bases between them. The CDR3 reads CSVGPSTDTQYF. DNA of the CDR3: TGCAGCGTTGGGCCAAGCACAGATACGCAGTATTTT.